Listed below are T cell receptor beta chains from one sample, sequenced in a study of blood T cell repertoires in COVID-19. Produced via immunoSEQ multiplex PCR; TCRdb's table is partial and in-frame only. Of about 180,000 clones in the sample, 85% to 95% were seen once. Input material: peripheral blood. These receptors all stem from a man aged 45-60 years with acute or convalescent COVID-19. Both conserved end residues are part of each CDR3. A D gene is named only where the DNA matches it firmly. Clone sizes are given selectively: once, few, many, or a class where the clone is expanded.

size,V,D,J,DNA,CDR3
.,TRBV19,.,TRBJ2-2,TGTGCCAGTAGTCCTCCCCAACAGGGCAGTCACACCGGGGAGCTGTTTTTT,CASSPPQQGSHTGELFF
.,TRBV9,TRBD1,TRBJ1-2,TGTGCCAGCAGCGTCGGACAGGGCGTAAGTCGATATGGCTACACCTTC,CASSVGQGVSRYGYTF
.,TRBV29-1,.,TRBJ1-2,TGCAGCGCCCGGGAGTCGAACTATGGCTACACCTTC,CSARESNYGYTF
.,TRBV21-1,.,TRBJ2-7,TGTGCCAGCAGCAAACGAAACAGCGGGGTCTACGAGCAGTACTTC,CASSKRNSGVYEQYF
.,TRBV5-6,TRBD1,TRBJ1-2,TGTGCCAGCAGCACGGGGACAGGGGACGGCTACACCTTC,CASSTGTGDGYTF
.,TRBV25-1,.,TRBJ1-5,TGTGCCAGCAGTGAATCACGAGGAGGGCAGCCCCAGCATTTT,CASSESRGGQPQHF
.,TRBV19,TRBD2,TRBJ2-5,TGTGCCAGTAGTTTCGGGCTAGCGGTAGGAGAGACCCAGTACTTC,CASSFGLAVGETQYF
.,TRBV19,.,TRBJ2-6,TGTGCCAGTAGTCCAGGACAGTGGCGGGCCAACGTCCTGACTTTC,CASSPGQWRANVLTF
.,TRBV7-3,TRBD2,TRBJ2-2,TGTGCCAGCAGCCCCCGGGCTAGCGGGAGTACCGGGGAGCTGTTTTTT,CASSPRASGSTGELFF
.,TRBV5-6,.,TRBJ1-2,TGTGCCAGCAGCCCGACAGAGAACTATGGCTACACCTTC,CASSPTENYGYTF
.,TRBV7-3,.,TRBJ2-7,TGTGCCAGCAGCTCGACGACTAGTTCTGGCGAGCAGTACTTC,CASSSTTSSGEQYF
many,TRBV10-3,TRBD2,TRBJ2-5,TGTGCCATCGGGAGACTAGCGGGGGTTGAGACCCAGTACTTC,CAIGRLAGVETQYF
.,TRBV5-1,TRBD1,TRBJ1-4,TGCGCCAGCAGCTTGGGGGCAGGGGGCGGTTCTGAAAAACTGTTTTTT,CASSLGAGGGSEKLFF
.,TRBV7-2,TRBD1,TRBJ2-7,TGTGCCAGCAGCTTCGGGACAGGGGAGGCGGGCTACGAGCAGTACTTC,CASSFGTGEAGYEQYF
.,TRBV15,.,TRBJ1-2,TGTGCCACCAGCAGCAAGGTGACATCTCGGTATGGCTACACCTTC,CATSSKVTSRYGYTF
.,TRBV11-2,.,TRBJ1-2,TGTGCCAGCAGCCCCCATGTTCCCCGAGCTAACTATGGCTACACCTTC,CASSPHVPRANYGYTF
.,TRBV7-4,TRBD1,TRBJ2-3,TGTGCCAGCAGCCAGACAGGGTTAAGAGCAGATACGCAGTATTTT,CASSQTGLRADTQYF
.,TRBV27,TRBD1,TRBJ2-5,TGTGCCACCGCAAGGGGGCGAGGGGTTGCGGAGACCCAGTACTTC,CATARGRGVAETQYF
.,TRBV6-5,.,TRBJ2-7,TGTGCCAGCAGCCCCTGGGACAAATCCTACGAGCAGTACTTC,CASSPWDKSYEQYF
.,TRBV2,.,TRBJ2-3,TGTGCCAGCAGTGAAGCGACGGGAGAGGGTACGCAGTATTTT,CASSEATGEGTQYF
.,TRBV28,TRBD1,TRBJ1-1,TGTGCCGTGGGACAGGGGTTTTTCACTGAAGCTTTCTTT,CAVGQGFFTEAFF
.,TRBV30,.,TRBJ2-1,TGTGCCTGGTATGTTCCTCGGTCGAATGAGCAGTTCTTC,CAWYVPRSNEQFF
.,TRBV4-2,.,TRBJ2-7,TGTGCCAGCAGCCAAGATATGACTTTCACCTACGAGCAGTACTTC,CASSQDMTFTYEQYF
.,TRBV27,.,TRBJ2-7,TGTGCCAGCAGTTTTGGCGGCCGGGATAACTACGAGCAGTACTTC,CASSFGGRDNYEQYF
.,TRBV7-9,TRBD1,TRBJ1-4,TGTGCCAGCAGCTTGGGGGACAGGATAAATGAAAAACTGTTTTTT,CASSLGDRINEKLFF
.,TRBV5-8,.,TRBJ1-5,TGTGCCAGCAGCAGACAGGGCAATCAGCCCCAGCATTTT,CASSRQGNQPQHF
.,TRBV7-2,.,TRBJ1-1,TGTGCCAGCAGGACTTTTAGTCTGAACACTGAAGCTTTCTTT,CASRTFSLNTEAFF
.,TRBV3-1/TRBV3-2,TRBD2,TRBJ2-1,TGTGCCAGCAGCAAGGGACTAGCGGGAGTAAGCGGTGAGCAGTTCTTC,CASSKGLAGVSGEQFF
.,TRBV27,.,TRBJ2-1,TGTGCCAGCAGCTGGAGGAATGAGCAGTTCTTC,CASSWRNEQFF
.,TRBV10-3,TRBD1,TRBJ2-7,TGTGCCATCACCGGACAGGGGGCGGGGGAGCAGTACTTC,CAITGQGAGEQYF
.,TRBV29-1,TRBD1,TRBJ1-1,TGCAGCGGGGGGGACAGTTCTGAAGCTTTCTTT,CSGGDSSEAFF
.,TRBV19,.,TRBJ2-2,TGTGCCAGTAGTATAAACCTAGCTAACCGGAACACCGGGGAGCTGTTTTTT,CASSINLANRNTGELFF
.,TRBV5-1,.,TRBJ2-2,TGCGCCAGCACCCCCCCCGGTTACGCGAACACCGGGGAGCTGTTTTTT,CASTPPGYANTGELFF
.,TRBV29-1,.,TRBJ1-2,TGCAGCGTTGACTCGACACATGGCTACACCTTC,CSVDSTHGYTF
.,TRBV10-3,TRBD1,TRBJ1-3,TGTGCCATCAGTGGACCCGGGACAGGGGCCCTTTCTGGAAACACCATATATTTT,CAISGPGTGALSGNTIYF
.,TRBV6-2/TRBV6-3,.,TRBJ2-1,TGTGCCAGCAGTTACCTGGTGAGGTTCAATGAGCAGTTCTTC,CASSYLVRFNEQFF
.,TRBV19,.,TRBJ1-1,TGTGCCAGTAGTTTCCCGGTCCCACCAAGTAAAGCTTTCTTT,CASSFPVPPSKAFF